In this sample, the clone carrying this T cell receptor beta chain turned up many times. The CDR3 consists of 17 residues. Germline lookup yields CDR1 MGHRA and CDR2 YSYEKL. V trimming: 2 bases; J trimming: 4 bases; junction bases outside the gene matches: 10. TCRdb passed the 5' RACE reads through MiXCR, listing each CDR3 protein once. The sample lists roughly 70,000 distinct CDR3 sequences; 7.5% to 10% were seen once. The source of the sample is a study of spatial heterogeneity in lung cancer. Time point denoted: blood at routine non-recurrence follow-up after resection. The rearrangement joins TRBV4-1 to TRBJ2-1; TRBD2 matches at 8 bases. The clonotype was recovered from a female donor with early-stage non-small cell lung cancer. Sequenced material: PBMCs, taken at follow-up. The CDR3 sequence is CASSQTRVSGEYNEQFF. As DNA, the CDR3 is TGCGCCAGCAGCCAAACTCGGGTTAGCGGGGAATACAATGAGCAGTTCTTC.